The present entry profiles one T cell receptor beta chain with its context. The target antigen is unknown. The protocol was immunoSEQ multiplex PCR, while the TCRdb copy is restricted to in-frame clones and leaves out a portion. Of tens of thousands of clones in the sample, 70% to 80% were seen once. This sample is part of a study of early stage breast cancer tumors. Whole-study results and caveats: Comparing each tissue with blood distinguished tumor from normal in 14 of 16 patients.

CDR3 length: 15 residues. Germline V gene lookup returns CDR1 MDHEN and CDR2 SYDVKM. The J segment lost 4 bases and the V segment lost 3 bases, leaving 7 bases of the junction unmatched. This TCR came from a person aged 30-39 years with breast cancer. The sample consisted of blood. The chain joins TRBV28 to TRBJ1-2, with 8 bases fitting TRBD1. Written as DNA, the CDR3 is TGTGCCAGCAGTTTTGGCCAGGGGACAGGCTATGGCTACACCTTC. This sequence encodes CASSFGQGTGYGYTF.